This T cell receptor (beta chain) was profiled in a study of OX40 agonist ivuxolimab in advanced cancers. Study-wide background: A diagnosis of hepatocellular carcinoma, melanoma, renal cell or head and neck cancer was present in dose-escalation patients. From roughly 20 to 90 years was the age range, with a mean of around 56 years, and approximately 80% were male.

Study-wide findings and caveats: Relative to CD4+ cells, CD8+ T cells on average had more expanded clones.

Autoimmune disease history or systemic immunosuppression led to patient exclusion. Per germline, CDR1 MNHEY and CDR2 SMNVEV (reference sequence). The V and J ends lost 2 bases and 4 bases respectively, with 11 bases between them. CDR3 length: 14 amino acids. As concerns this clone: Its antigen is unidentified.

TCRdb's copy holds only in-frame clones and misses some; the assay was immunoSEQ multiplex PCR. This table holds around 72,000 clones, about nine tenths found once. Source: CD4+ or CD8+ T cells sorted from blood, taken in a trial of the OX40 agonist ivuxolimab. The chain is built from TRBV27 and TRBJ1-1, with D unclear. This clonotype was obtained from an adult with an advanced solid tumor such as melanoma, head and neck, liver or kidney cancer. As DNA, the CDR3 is TGTGCCAGCAGTTTAACCGGAGAAGGCACTGAAGCTTTCTTT. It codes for CASSLTGEGTEAFF.